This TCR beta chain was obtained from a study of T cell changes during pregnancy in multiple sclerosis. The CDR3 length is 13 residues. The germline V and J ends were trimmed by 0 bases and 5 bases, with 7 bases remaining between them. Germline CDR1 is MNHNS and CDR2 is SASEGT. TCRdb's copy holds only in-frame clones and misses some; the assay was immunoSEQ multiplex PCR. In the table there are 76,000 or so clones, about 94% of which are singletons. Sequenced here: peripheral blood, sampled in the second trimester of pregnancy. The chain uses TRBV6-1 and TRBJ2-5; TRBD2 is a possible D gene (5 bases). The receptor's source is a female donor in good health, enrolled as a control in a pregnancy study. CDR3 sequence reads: CASSEALVETQYF. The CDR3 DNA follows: TGTGCCAGCAGTGAAGCACTAGTGGAGACCCAGTACTTC.